This T cell receptor (beta chain) was observed in a study of ipilimumab plus nivolumab after autologous stem cell transplantation. The wider study: Median doses per patient: roughly five ipilimumab, 8 or 9 nivolumab.

This clone appeared many times. Patients got ipilimumab 1 mg/kg beginning 14 to 28 days post-transplant. Through week 26, nivolumab 3 mg/kg IV was given weeks 1, 4, 7, 10, then biweekly. The CDR3 has 13 residues. Germline CDR1 is ENHRY and CDR2 is SYGVKD. The V gene lost 6 bases and the J gene lost 0 bases, with 9 bases spanning the gap. The data were produced by immunoSEQ multiplex PCR, yet TCRdb's version contains in-frame clones alone and is incomplete. Of some 22,000 clones listed, 70% to 85% are singletons. Sequencing used PBMCs, obtained in a trial of ipilimumab plus nivolumab as post-transplant consolidation. The chain is built from TRBV10-3 and TRBJ2-7, with D perhaps TRBD1 (5 bases). This clonotype was sampled from a male donor with diffuse large B-cell lymphoma. CDR3 nucleotide sequence: TGTGCCATCAGGCTGGACAACTCCTACGAGCAGTACTTC. Protein sequence: CAIRLDNSYEQYF.